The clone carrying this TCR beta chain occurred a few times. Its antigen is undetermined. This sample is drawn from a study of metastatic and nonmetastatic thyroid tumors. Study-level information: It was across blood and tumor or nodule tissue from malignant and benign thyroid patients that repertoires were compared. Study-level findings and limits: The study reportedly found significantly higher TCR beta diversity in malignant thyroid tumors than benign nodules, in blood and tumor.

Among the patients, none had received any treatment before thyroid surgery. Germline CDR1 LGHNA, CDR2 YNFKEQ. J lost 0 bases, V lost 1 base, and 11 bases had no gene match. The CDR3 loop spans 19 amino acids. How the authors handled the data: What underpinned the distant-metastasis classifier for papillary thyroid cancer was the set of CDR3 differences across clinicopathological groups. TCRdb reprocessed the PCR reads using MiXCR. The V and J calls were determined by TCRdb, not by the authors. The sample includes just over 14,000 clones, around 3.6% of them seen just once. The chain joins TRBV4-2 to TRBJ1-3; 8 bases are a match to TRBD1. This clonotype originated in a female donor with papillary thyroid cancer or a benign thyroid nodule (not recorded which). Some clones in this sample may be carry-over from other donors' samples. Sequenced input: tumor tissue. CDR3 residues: CASSQAWGQEDFSGNTIYF. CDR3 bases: TGTGCCAGCAGCCAAGCGTGGGGACAGGAGGATTTCTCTGGAAACACCATATATTTT.